The clone carrying this T cell receptor beta chain has more than one count but fewer than ten. TCRdb reprocessed the 5' RACE reads with MiXCR, giving one entry per CDR3 protein. The sample holds approximately 81,000 distinct CDR3 sequences, 6.5% to 8.5% seen once. The CDR3 contains 12 residues. Germline V gene lookup returns CDR1 WSHSY and CDR2 SAAADI. Trimming removed 8 bases at V and 7 bases at J, with 14 bases between. This specimen comes from a study of human T cells and chemical hapten exposure. Sequencing started from total RNA isolated from unfractionated whole blood. The chain carries TRBV10-2 and TRBJ1-1; possibly TRBD1 for D (5 bases). The source is a male donor in good health. The CDR3 spells CASGPGPLEAFF. Here the CDR3 DNA reads TGCGCCAGCGGGCCAGGGCCTCTTGAAGCTTTCTTT.